This is a list of T cell receptor beta chains from one sample in a study of blood T cells in healthy people across ages. TCRdb reprocessed the 5' RACE reads via MiXCR and lists one record per CDR3 protein. The sample holds 550,000 to 750,000 distinct CDR3 sequences, around 21% seen once. Material: blood. These receptors were obtained from a man aged 65 to 85 in good health. Each CDR3 is given with its conserved first and last residue. The D gene is left open where the match is weak. Only part of the rows carry a size: once, few, many, or a class if the clone is expanded.

J: TRBJ2-3
size: -
V: TRBV4-3
D: TRBD2
CDR3: CASSQGVAGGGADTQYF
DNA: TGCGCCAGCAGCCAAGGGGTAGCGGGAGGGGGAGCAGATACGCAGTATTTT

J: TRBJ2-1
size: many
V: TRBV20-1
D: TRBD2
CDR3: CSARGGLAGYNEQFF
DNA: TGCAGTGCTAGGGGGGGACTAGCGGGGTACAATGAGCAGTTCTTC

J: TRBJ2-7
size: few
V: TRBV21-1
D: -
CDR3: CASIKGRDSYEQYF
DNA: TGTGCCAGCATCAAGGGGAGGGATTCCTACGAGCAGTACTTC

J: TRBJ1-5
size: -
V: TRBV27
D: TRBD1
CDR3: CASSGTASNQPQHF
DNA: TGTGCCAGCAGCGGGACAGCGAGCAATCAGCCCCAGCATTTT

J: TRBJ2-3
size: few
V: TRBV7-9
D: -
CDR3: CASLFDTGTDTQYF
DNA: TGTGCCAGCCTGTTCGACACCGGCACAGATACGCAGTATTTT

J: TRBJ2-7
size: -
V: TRBV10-3
D: -
CDR3: CAISVTDGYEQYF
DNA: TGTGCCATCAGCGTCACCGACGGCTACGAGCAGTACTTC

J: TRBJ2-3
size: -
V: TRBV29-1
D: -
CDR3: CSVGQDSTDTQYF
DNA: TGCAGCGTTGGGCAGGACAGCACAGATACGCAGTATTTT

J: TRBJ2-7
size: few
V: TRBV7-3
D: -
CDR3: CASSLLTGYEQYF
DNA: TGTGCCAGCAGCCTACTTACAGGGTACGAGCAGTACTTC

J: TRBJ2-3
size: few
V: TRBV6-5
D: -
CDR3: CASSYGQSADTQYF
DNA: TGTGCCAGCAGTTACGGACAGAGCGCAGATACGCAGTATTTT

J: TRBJ2-5
size: -
V: TRBV2
D: TRBD2
CDR3: CASSTTNSGRALVETQYF
DNA: TGTGCCAGCTCTACGACCAATAGCGGGAGGGCCTTGGTAGAGACCCAGTACTTC

J: TRBJ1-2
size: few
V: TRBV5-1
D: TRBD1
CDR3: CASSLAGTGAQSNYGYTF
DNA: TGCGCCAGCAGCTTGGCAGGGACAGGGGCCCAGTCTAACTATGGCTACACCTTC

J: TRBJ2-5
size: few
V: TRBV25-1
D: TRBD2
CDR3: CASSPRTSPAAQYF
DNA: TGTGCCAGCAGTCCCCGGACTAGCCCCGCCGCGCAGTACTTC

J: TRBJ2-1
size: few
V: TRBV6-6
D: TRBD2
CDR3: CASNQEREGNNEQFF
DNA: TGTGCCAGCAACCAGGAACGGGAGGGGAACAATGAGCAGTTCTTC

J: TRBJ2-3
size: -
V: TRBV29-1
D: -
CDR3: CSVERGGTDTQYF
DNA: TGCAGCGTTGAGCGTGGCGGGACAGATACGCAGTATTTT

J: TRBJ2-3
size: few
V: TRBV7-9
D: -
CDR3: CASSLEASAITDTQYF
DNA: TGTGCCAGCAGCTTGGAGGCTAGCGCTATCACAGATACGCAGTATTTT

J: TRBJ2-4
size: few
V: TRBV29-1
D: -
CDR3: CSVGQLAKNIQYF
DNA: TGCAGCGTCGGACAACTAGCCAAAAACATTCAGTACTTC

J: TRBJ1-4
size: -
V: TRBV5-1
D: -
CDR3: CASSLASGSFNEKLFF
DNA: TGCGCCAGCAGCTTGGCCTCCGGAAGTTTTAATGAAAAACTGTTTTTT

J: TRBJ2-1
size: -
V: TRBV9
D: -
CDR3: CASSVGEQSEQFF
DNA: TGTGCCAGCAGCGTAGGTGAGCAGAGTGAGCAGTTCTTC

J: TRBJ2-1
size: -
V: TRBV5-6
D: -
CDR3: CASSLDSGVAYNEQFF
DNA: TGTGCCAGCAGCTTGGATTCGGGAGTGGCCTACAATGAGCAGTTCTTC

J: TRBJ2-2
size: -
V: TRBV27
D: -
CDR3: CASSKTGVPGELFF
DNA: TGTGCCAGCAGTAAGACGGGAGTCCCCGGGGAGCTGTTTTTT

J: TRBJ2-5
size: few
V: TRBV19
D: -
CDR3: CASSMGRAETQYF
DNA: TGTGCCAGTAGCATGGGAAGGGCAGAGACCCAGTACTTC

J: TRBJ2-7
size: -
V: TRBV6-5
D: -
CDR3: CASFSSGPTYEQYF
DNA: TGTGCCAGCTTTAGTAGCGGCCCTACCTACGAGCAGTACTTC

J: TRBJ2-5
size: -
V: TRBV12-3/TRBV12-4
D: -
CDR3: CAGSPNRDPQETQYF
DNA: TGTGCCGGCAGTCCGAACAGGGACCCCCAAGAGACCCAGTACTTC

J: TRBJ2-3
size: few
V: TRBV6-2/TRBV6-3
D: -
CDR3: CASSYRQLSTDTQYF
DNA: TGTGCCAGCAGTTACAGACAGCTTTCCACAGATACGCAGTATTTT

J: TRBJ2-7
size: few
V: TRBV10-3
D: TRBD2
CDR3: CAISEPPRTSGNYEQYF
DNA: TGTGCCATCAGTGAGCCGCCCCGGACTAGCGGGAACTACGAGCAGTACTTC

J: TRBJ1-4
size: many
V: TRBV4-1
D: -
CDR3: CASSLIVGYNEKLFF
DNA: TGCGCCAGCAGTCTTATCGTTGGGTATAATGAAAAACTGTTTTTT

J: TRBJ2-7
size: -
V: TRBV6-2/TRBV6-3
D: -
CDR3: CASSYAGWEQYF
DNA: TGTGCCAGCAGTTACGCCGGCTGGGAGCAGTACTTC

J: TRBJ2-5
size: -
V: TRBV24-1
D: -
CDR3: CATSDLQTGTETQYF
DNA: TGTGCCACCAGTGATTTGCAAACAGGGACAGAGACCCAGTACTTC

J: TRBJ1-3
size: -
V: TRBV20-1
D: -
CDR3: CSARDRANSGNTIYF
DNA: TGCAGTGCTAGAGATAGAGCGAACTCTGGAAACACCATATATTTT

J: TRBJ1-2
size: few
V: TRBV28
D: -
CDR3: CASRDGRGVYGYTF
DNA: TGTGCCAGCAGGGACGGGCGGGGAGTATATGGCTACACCTTC

J: TRBJ2-5
size: -
V: TRBV9
D: TRBD1
CDR3: CASSASRERGTGVEETQYF
DNA: TGTGCCAGCAGCGCGAGTAGAGAGCGGGGGACAGGGGTTGAGGAGACCCAGTACTTC

J: TRBJ2-7
size: -
V: TRBV21-1
D: -
CDR3: CASSIEPGRAIGAYEQYF
DNA: TGTGCCAGCAGCATAGAACCCGGTAGGGCCATCGGGGCCTACGAGCAGTACTTC

J: TRBJ2-1
size: -
V: TRBV12-3/TRBV12-4
D: TRBD1
CDR3: CASSRDRVTYNEQFF
DNA: TGTGCCAGCAGCCGGGACAGGGTTACCTACAATGAGCAGTTCTTC

J: TRBJ2-5
size: many
V: TRBV7-9
D: TRBD1
CDR3: CASSFSGQGNQETQYF
DNA: TGTGCCAGCAGCTTTTCCGGACAGGGGAACCAAGAGACCCAGTACTTC

J: TRBJ2-5
size: -
V: TRBV28
D: TRBD1
CDR3: CANSFGRTGALF
DNA: TGTGCCAACAGTTTTGGTCGGACAGGGGCATTGTTC

J: TRBJ2-3
size: -
V: TRBV6-6
D: -
CDR3: CASSYYRPGANTDTQYF
DNA: TGTGCCAGCAGTTACTATCGTCCGGGAGCTAACACAGATACGCAGTATTTT

J: TRBJ1-1
size: -
V: TRBV11-2
D: -
CDR3: CASSLGRVPEAFF
DNA: TGTGCCAGCAGCTTAGGCAGGGTGCCTGAAGCTTTCTTT

J: TRBJ2-1
size: few
V: TRBV2
D: -
CDR3: CASSEYADEQFF
DNA: TGTGCCAGCAGTGAATATGCGGATGAGCAGTTCTTC

J: TRBJ1-4
size: many
V: TRBV20-1
D: TRBD1
CDR3: CSARGDRGNEKLFF
DNA: TGCAGTGCTAGAGGGGACAGGGGGAATGAAAAACTGTTTTTT

J: TRBJ2-1
size: few
V: TRBV7-2
D: TRBD1
CDR3: CASSLLGTGYNEQFF
DNA: TGTGCCAGCAGCTTATTGGGGACAGGGTACAATGAGCAGTTCTTC

J: TRBJ2-1
size: -
V: TRBV5-6
D: -
CDR3: CASSFGARDNEQFF
DNA: TGTGCCAGCAGCTTTGGGGCTAGGGACAATGAGCAGTTCTTC

J: TRBJ1-6
size: few
V: TRBV20-1
D: -
CDR3: CSARVSQDGNSPLHF
DNA: TGCAGTGCTAGAGTTAGTCAGGATGGCAATTCACCCCTCCACTTT

J: TRBJ2-1
size: many
V: TRBV6-5
D: TRBD2
CDR3: CASSRDSGFYNEQFF
DNA: TGTGCCAGCAGTAGAGATAGCGGGTTTTACAATGAGCAGTTCTTC

J: TRBJ1-2
size: few
V: TRBV2
D: TRBD1
CDR3: CASRAEGAGYGYTF
DNA: TGTGCCAGCAGGGCGGAGGGGGCCGGCTATGGCTACACCTTC

J: TRBJ1-1
size: few
V: TRBV12-3/TRBV12-4
D: -
CDR3: CASSLGAEQPEAFF
DNA: TGTGCCAGCAGTTTAGGGGCCGAACAACCTGAAGCTTTCTTT

J: TRBJ2-5
size: few
V: TRBV11-2
D: -
CDR3: CASSLIGGVETQYF
DNA: TGTGCCAGCAGCCTGATCGGGGGAGTAGAGACCCAGTACTTC

J: TRBJ2-3
size: many
V: TRBV20-1
D: TRBD1
CDR3: CSARETGLSTDTQYF
DNA: TGCAGTGCTAGGGAGACAGGGTTAAGCACAGATACGCAGTATTTT

J: TRBJ2-1
size: few
V: TRBV12-3/TRBV12-4
D: -
CDR3: CASSPMGNEQFF
DNA: TGTGCCAGCAGTCCTATGGGCAATGAGCAGTTCTTC

J: TRBJ2-7
size: -
V: TRBV5-1
D: TRBD1
CDR3: CASSSTGDYEQYF
DNA: TGCGCCAGCAGCTCAACAGGGGATTACGAGCAGTACTTC

J: TRBJ2-4
size: -
V: TRBV5-1
D: TRBD1
CDR3: CASSLEGTGFNIQYF
DNA: TGCGCCAGCAGCTTGGAAGGGACAGGGTTCAACATTCAGTACTTC

J: TRBJ2-3
size: few
V: TRBV5-1
D: -
CDR3: CASSLTPGSVTDTQYF
DNA: TGCGCCAGCAGCTTGACCCCGGGCTCGGTTACAGATACGCAGTATTTT

J: TRBJ2-7
size: few
V: TRBV5-1
D: -
CDR3: CASSGGTGLAIYEQYF
DNA: TGCGCCAGCAGCGGCGGGACAGGACTAGCCATCTACGAGCAGTACTTC

J: TRBJ2-7
size: -
V: TRBV23-1
D: -
CDR3: CASSQSSRGSNEQYF
DNA: TGCGCCAGCAGTCAATCGTCTCGGGGCTCCAACGAGCAGTACTTC